This entry lists 27 T cell receptor beta chains sequenced from one sample in a study of long-term antiretroviral therapy in people with HIV (dated by TCRdb to the early 2020s). The immunoSEQ hsTCRB v3.0 assay was used at survey level resolution to sequence the TRB variable region. This is the immuneACCESS table as TCRdb keeps it, with only in-frame sequences that have V and J called. A part of the clones is gone; compared with another copy, unresolved V genes explain less than half, and the rest is unexplained. This sample is represented by some 15,000 clones; roughly 82% of them were singletons. The top ten constitute less than 9.5% of the sample. Sequenced material: unsorted PBMCs, taken 0.4 years after starting antiretroviral therapy. These receptors were obtained from a man aged 25-45 years with HIV.

This chain connects TRBV28 to TRBJ2-3; TRBD2 matches at 10 bases. This CDR3 has 16 amino acids. V lost 2 bases, J lost 3 bases, and 5 bases stayed unmatched. The V gene's germline CDR1 is MDHEN and CDR2 SYDVKM. The DNA of the CDR3 is TGTGCCAGCAGTTTAAGTGGACTAGCGGAGACAGATACGCAGTATTTT. Amino acid sequence: CASSLSGLAETDTQYF.

The chain recombines TRBV9 with TRBJ2-5; D remains ambiguous. CDR1 SGDLS and CDR2 YYNGEE come from the germline V gene. This CDR3 has 16 amino acids. The V gene lost 4 bases and the J gene lost 0 bases, with 16 bases spanning the gap. The CDR3 reads CASSPRSQKYQETQYF. The CDR3 DNA sequence: TGTGCCAGCAGCCCCAGGAGTCAGAAGTACCAAGAGACCCAGTACTTC.

This clone was seen only a few times. The V and J genes are TRBV19 and TRBJ1-5; TRBD1 might be the D (6 bases). The CDR3 has 15 residues. Trimming shortened V by 5 bases and J by 0 bases, and 11 bases separated the two germline ends. Germline V gene data show CDR1 as LNHDA and CDR2 as SQIVND (reference sequence). CDR3 amino acids: CASSPGARSNQPQHF. DNA of the CDR3: TGTGCCAGTAGTCCGGGGGCGCGTAGCAATCAGCCCCAGCATTTT.

V usage is TRBV7-6 and J usage is TRBJ2-5; D call uncertain. This CDR3 region has 13 residues. Trimming took off 5 bases at V and 3 bases at J, with 10 bases between the two ends. Germline V gene sequence: CDR1 SGHVS, CDR2 FNYEAQ. In DNA form, the CDR3 reads TGTGCCAGCAGCCCCTACAGTGAAGAGACCCAGTACTTC. This gives the protein CASSPYSEETQYF.

The chain couples TRBV6-5 to TRBJ2-5; no firm D call. This CDR3 has 13 amino acids. The V end lost 7 bases, the J end lost 4 bases, and 13 bases lay between the germline ends. Germline CDR1 is MNHEY and CDR2 is SVGAGI. CDR3 bases: TGTGCCAGCACTACGCCCCAGAGAGAGACCCAGTACTTC. This sequence encodes CASTTPQRETQYF.

This sequence joins TRBV11-3 and TRBJ2-7; TRBD2 aligns across 8 bases. Germline CDR1 and CDR2: SGHNT and YENEEA. With V trimmed by 1 base and J by 3 bases, 5 bases remained unmatched. The CDR3 consists of 15 residues. CDR3 DNA: TGTGCCAGCAGCTTAGGTGGGACTAGGAGCTACGAGCAGTACTTC. This gives the protein CASSLGGTRSYEQYF.

In its sample, this clone was seen once. The J gene is TRBJ1-3, the V gene TRBV6-1; no reliable D call. The germline V gene has CDR1 MNHNS and CDR2 SASEGT. The CDR3 spans 15 residues. Between the trimmed V and J ends, which lost 2 bases and 4 bases, there was a span of 12 bases. The CDR3 region has the DNA TGTGCCAGCAGTGAATATGGCAGGCGGGGAAACACCATATATTTT. It translates to CASSEYGRRGNTIYF.

The chain has TRBV2 and TRBJ1-2, with TRBD1 as a possible D gene (5 bases). The CDR3 runs to 14 residues. Germline assignment: CDR1 SNHLY and CDR2 FYNNEI. V dropped 6 bases and J dropped 2 bases, with 13 bases sitting between them. The CDR3 here is CASRATGTNYGYTF. The CDR3 coding sequence is TGTGCCAGCAGGGCGACCGGGACCAACTATGGCTACACCTTC.

The J gene is TRBJ1-2, the V gene TRBV9; no clear D gene. V shed 4 bases and J shed 2 bases, with 12 bases lying between them. The CDR3 has 14 amino acids. Per the germline V gene, CDR1 is SGDLS and CDR2 is YYNGEE. The CDR3 DNA reads TGTGCCAGCAGCCCTCCGAGTTTCAACTATGGCTACACCTTC. It yields the protein CASSPPSFNYGYTF.

This chain links TRBV5-4 with TRBJ2-1; 12 nucleotides line up with TRBD2. J gave up 9 bases and V 0 bases, and 4 bases lay outside the gene matches. The CDR3 has 15 residues. Looked up from germline, CDR1 is SGHNT and CDR2 is YYREEE (reference sequence). Written as DNA, the CDR3 is TGTGCCAGCAGCTTGGGACTAGCGGGAGCAGGTGAGCAGTTCTTC. It is translated as CASSLGLAGAGEQFF.

The V and J genes are TRBV29-1 and TRBJ2-7, with D possibly TRBD2 on 6 matching bases. Trimming pared 3 bases from V and 6 bases from J, leaving 15 bases between. CDR1 and CDR2 (germline): SQVTM, ANQGSEA. The CDR3 loop spans 13 amino acids. CDR3 in amino acids: CSVDAGLGFEQYF. CDR3 DNA: TGCAGCGTTGATGCGGGATTGGGTTTCGAGCAGTACTTC.

This clone was counted a few times. CDR3 sequence reads: CASSSTSMWYEQYF. The DNA for the CDR3 is TGTGCCAGCAGCTCGACTAGCATGTGGTACGAGCAGTACTTC. The rearrangement links TRBV7-9 to TRBJ2-7; 7 bases fit TRBD2. Germline V gene lookup returns CDR1 SEHNR and CDR2 FQNEAQ (reference sequence). J gave up 4 bases and V 4 bases, and 7 bases lay outside the gene matches. This CDR3 spans 14 amino acids. Drawing the rest from reference TRBV7-9 and TRBJ2-7, the complete variable domain is DTGVSQNPRHKITKRGQNVTFRCDPISEHNRLYWYRQTLGQGPEFLTYFQNEAQLEKSRLLSDRFSAERPKGSFSTLEIQRTEQGDSAMYLCASSSTSMWYEQYFGPGTRLTVT.

The chain employs TRBV6-1 and TRBJ1-1; D is uncertain. This CDR3 has 13 amino acids. CDR1 and CDR2 (germline): MNHNS, SASEGT. Trimming shortened V by 4 bases and J by 4 bases, and 10 bases separated the two germline ends. CDR3 protein: CASSVGYGTEAFF. CDR3 DNA: TGTGCCAGCAGTGTGGGGTACGGCACTGAAGCTTTCTTT.

Notes on this clone: At one boundary the junction diverges from the germline segment, which might be a read error. The chain recombines TRBV6-1 with TRBJ1-2; D unclear. CDR3 size: 13 residues. Germline CDR1 MNHNS, CDR2 SASEGT. In DNA form, the CDR3 reads TGTGCCAGCAGTGAACCACTCCCGGCAGGAGAAAACTTC. It codes for CASSEPLPAGENF.

This chain joins TRBV7-9 and TRBJ2-2, with TRBD1 matching over 8 bases. CDR1 and CDR2 (germline): SEHNR, FQNEAQ (reference sequence). Trimming removed 6 bases from V and 5 bases from J; junction bases left unmatched: 8. The CDR3 extends over 15 amino acids. The CDR3 nucleotides read TGTGCCAGCAGTCCTTGGCAGGGGGCAACCGGGGAGCTGTTTTTT. It is translated as CASSPWQGATGELFF. Variable domain in full (rest from reference TRBV7-9 and TRBJ2-2): DTGVSQNPRHKITKRGQNVTFRCDPISEHNRLYWYRQTLGQGPEFLTYFQNEAQLEKSRLLSDRFSAERPKGSFSTLEIQRTEQGDSAMYLCASSPWQGATGELFFGEGSRLTVL.

The J gene is TRBJ2-3, the V gene TRBV7-6; a weak D match, TRBD2 (6 bases). This CDR3 spans 16 amino acids. Germline assignment: CDR1 SGHVS and CDR2 FNYEAQ. With 3 bases removed from V and 2 bases from J, the gap between germline ends came to 15 bases. The CDR3 is CASSFIAEGTTDTQYF. The CDR3 region has the DNA TGTGCCAGCAGCTTCATAGCGGAGGGAACCACAGATACGCAGTATTTT.

The genes are TRBV6-1 and TRBJ2-2; tentative D call: TRBD1 (5 bases). Trimming took 7 bases from V and 2 from J, leaving 11 bases between them. The length of the CDR3 is 14 residues. Germline V lookup: CDR1 MNHNS, CDR2 SASEGT. In DNA, the CDR3 is TGTGCCAGCAACCGCGACAGAAACACCGGGGAGCTGTTTTTT. This translates into CASNRDRNTGELFF.

V is TRBV5-5 and J is TRBJ2-7; TRBD1 matches 9 bases. Trimming cost V 4 bases and J 3 bases; bases outside gene matches: 5. Germline CDR1 is SGHKS and CDR2 is YYEKEE (reference sequence). The CDR3 length is 14 residues. The CDR3 sequence is CASSIGTGHYEQYF. DNA of the CDR3: TGTGCCAGCAGCATAGGGACAGGGCACTACGAGCAGTACTTC. The entire variable domain, with the rest obtained from reference TRBV5-5 and TRBJ2-7, is as follows: DAGVTQSPTHLIKTRGQQVTLRCSPISGHKSVSWYQQVLGQGPQFIFQYYEKEERGRGNFPDRFSARQFPNYSSELNVNALLLGDSALYLCASSIGTGHYEQYFGPGTRLTVT.

This clone was found once. The chain carries TRBV25-1 and TRBJ2-1, with D possibly being TRBD2 (5 bases). Germline-derived CDR1 and CDR2 are MGHDK and SYGVNS. With 4 bases removed from V and 4 bases from J, the gap between germline ends came to 8 bases. The CDR3 has 13 amino acids. CDR3 nucleotide sequence: TGTGCCAGCAGTGCCGGGGATTACAATGAGCAGTTCTTC. Residues: CASSAGDYNEQFF.

This rearrangement joins TRBV6-4 to TRBJ2-3, with unresolved D. V lost 0 bases, J lost 2 bases, and 15 bases lay in between. The CDR3 runs to 17 residues. The germline V gene encodes CDR1 MRHNA and CDR2 SNTAGT. The CDR3 sequence is CASSDSARPKYTDTQYF. The CDR3 coding sequence is TGTGCCAGCAGTGACTCTGCCAGACCGAAGTACACAGATACGCAGTATTTT.

V is TRBV5-6 and J is TRBJ2-3; TRBD2 matches at 8 bases. The germline V gene encodes CDR1 SGHDT and CDR2 YYEEEE. The CDR3 totals 17 residues. Germline trimming cut 0 bases from V and 4 bases from J; bases unmatched to any gene: 10. Here the CDR3 reads CASSLASGRGVADTQYF. CDR3 sequence (DNA): TGTGCCAGCAGCTTGGCAAGCGGGAGAGGAGTGGCAGATACGCAGTATTTT.

This clone has more than one count but fewer than ten. This sequence joins TRBV10-1 and TRBJ2-1; D is tentatively TRBD1 or TRBD2 (5 bases each). V was pared by 6 bases and J by 8 bases, with 14 bases between. Germline CDR1 reads WNHNN; CDR2 reads SYGVQD (reference sequence). The CDR3 runs to 13 residues. DNA of the CDR3: TGCGCCAGCAGGCAGGGCCTAGCAGATGAGCAGTTCTTC. It is translated as CASRQGLADEQFF.

The chain joins TRBV9 to TRBJ1-1; 9 bases match TRBD1. The CDR3 runs 13 residues. V shed 3 bases and J 7 bases; nucleotides not matched to a gene: 4. CDR1 is SGDLS, CDR2 YYNGEE, per germline. CDR3 DNA: TGTGCCAGCAGCGCCACAGGGGGCCGTGAAGCTTTCTTT. Protein: CASSATGGREAFF.

The table lists this clone with a few counts. The sample has other DNA sequences that encode this CDR3 too. This chain uses TRBV6-5 with TRBJ2-3; 8 nucleotides line up with TRBD1. Germline V gene data show CDR1 as MNHEY and CDR2 as SVGAGI. The CDR3 loop spans 16 amino acids. The V gene end was trimmed by 0 bases and the J gene end by 3 bases; junction bases not matched to a gene: 5. The CDR3 region has the DNA TGTGCCAGCAGTTACTCATTCACAGGGGGAACAGATACGCAGTATTTT. Amino acids: CASSYSFTGGTDTQYF.

The rearrangement joins TRBV4-2 to TRBJ2-7, with 10 bases matching TRBD2. The CDR3 totals 17 residues. V trimming: 1 base; J trimming: 2 bases; junction bases outside the gene matches: 8. Per the germline V gene, CDR1 is LGHNA and CDR2 is YNFKEQ. CDR3 loop: CASSQAVSSGRPYEQYF. CDR3 DNA sequence: TGTGCCAGCAGCCAAGCGGTGAGTAGCGGGAGGCCCTACGAGCAGTACTTC.

This CDR3 reads CASSFGTANTEAFF. As DNA, the CDR3 is TGCGCCAGCAGCTTCGGGACGGCGAACACTGAAGCTTTCTTT. The J gene is TRBJ1-1, the V gene TRBV5-1, with a weak D call TRBD1 (5 bases). V shed 2 bases and J shed 1 base, with 9 bases lying between them. The CDR3 length is 14 residues. CDR1 and CDR2 (germline): SGHRS, YFSETQ. The full variable domain, completed using reference TRBV5-1 and TRBJ1-1, is KAGVTQTPRYLIKTRGQQVTLSCSPISGHRSVSWYQQTPGQGLQFLFEYFSETQRNKGNFPGRFSGRQFSNSRSEMNVSTLELGDSALYLCASSFGTANTEAFFGQGTRLTVV.

As DNA, the CDR3 is TGTGCCAGAAGCTGGGGACCTCGGCAGGGCGCGATAGCAGATACGCAGTATTTT. Its protein product is CARSWGPRQGAIADTQYF. V gene TRBV5-3 combines with J gene TRBJ2-3, with D possibly called TRBD1 or TRBD2 (5 bases each). Being an ORF, TRBV5-3 has a function that is uncertain. V gave up 3 bases and J gave up 4 bases, with 24 bases separating them. There are 18 residues in the CDR3.